These T cell receptor beta chains were read from a single sample in a study of T-cell reconstitution after alpha-beta-depleted transplantation in children. MiXCR, run by TCRdb on the PCR reads, gives a single entry per CDR3 protein. The table lists about 610,000 distinct CDR3 sequences, about 10% of them singletons. The sample in question was PBMCs from the stem cell graft donor, obtained from the stem cell graft. The receptors come from a human donor who donated a stem cell graft to a child with acute myeloid leukemia. CDR3s include the opening cysteine and the closing phenylalanine or tryptophan. D genes are given only for firm matches. Size values are once, few and many counts, or a class for expanded clones, and some rows have none.

clone size	V gene	J gene	D gene	CDR3 protein	CDR3 DNA
many	TRBV12-5	TRBJ2-2	TRBD1	CASASDRVYTGELFF	TGTGCTAGTGCCTCCGACAGGGTATACACCGGGGAGCTGTTTTTT
few	TRBV7-8	TRBJ2-1	NA	CASSSRQAGTRTYNEQFF	TGTGCCAGCAGCTCCAGACAGGCCGGGACTCGAACCTACAATGAGCAGTTCTTC
NA	TRBV6-1	TRBJ1-2	TRBD1	CASSGGQGISYTF	TGTGCCAGCAGTGGAGGACAGGGTATAAGCTACACCTTC
NA	TRBV4-3	TRBJ2-3	TRBD2	CASSQDPRLAVADTQYF	TGCGCCAGCAGCCAAGACCCACGACTAGCGGTAGCAGATACGCAGTATTTT
many	TRBV12-3/TRBV12-4	TRBJ2-6	NA	CASSGRNSGANVLTF	TGTGCCAGCAGCGGAAGGAACTCTGGGGCCAACGTCCTGACTTTC
many	TRBV20-1	TRBJ2-1	NA	CSASRRESSLEQFF	TGCAGTGCTAGTCGGAGGGAGAGTAGTCTTGAGCAGTTCTTC
NA	TRBV20-1	TRBJ1-5	TRBD1	CCARYSQGLGNQPQHF	TGCTGTGCTAGATATTCACAGGGGCTTGGCAATCAGCCCCAGCATTTT
NA	TRBV29-1	TRBJ2-3	NA	CSVERDTQYF	TGCAGCGTTGAACGTGATACGCAGTATTTT
many	TRBV12-3/TRBV12-4	TRBJ2-7	NA	CASSLIGGSGEQYF	TGTGCCAGCAGTTTAATCGGGGGCTCGGGCGAGCAGTACTTC
few	TRBV18	TRBJ1-1	TRBD1	CASSPGDSNTEAFF	TGTGCCAGCTCACCTGGGGACAGTAACACTGAAGCTTTCTTT